The 25 T cell receptor beta chains below come from one sample, sequenced in a study of cytomegalovirus exposure and HLA in healthy donors. This PCR relied on a set of 60 Vbeta primers and 13 Jbeta primers. The method was immunoSEQ multiplex PCR; TCRdb's version includes in-frame clones alone and lacks a portion of them. In the table there are around 130,000 clones, about 73% of which are singletons. The sample taken for sequencing was PBMCs. The receptors originated from a woman aged 40 to 50 in good health and CMV-seropositive.

This chain links TRBV6-5 with TRBJ2-7; 11 nucleotides match TRBD2. This CDR3 spans 13 amino acids. Germline CDR1 reads MNHEY; CDR2 reads SVGAGI. V dropped 7 bases and J dropped 4; count of bases not matched to a gene: 3. In DNA, the CDR3 is TGTGCCAGCATACTAGCGGGAGTGTACGAGCAGTACTTC. Its protein product is CASILAGVYEQYF.

This chain connects TRBV30 to TRBJ1-1; 7 bases match TRBD1. V was pared by 2 bases and J by 4 bases, with 7 bases of the junction left unmatched. The CDR3 sequence is 14 residues long. CDR1 is GTSNPN and CDR2 is SVGIG in the germline V gene (reference sequence). The CDR3 is CAWSIRGRGTEAFF. The CDR3 coding sequence is TGTGCCTGGAGTATAAGGGGGCGCGGCACTGAAGCTTTCTTT.

The chain has TRBV27 and TRBJ1-1; D possibly corresponds to TRBD1 (6 bases). Trimming stripped 5 bases from V and 6 bases from J, with 16 bases between. The CDR3 spans 14 residues. From germline, CDR1 is MNHEY and CDR2 SMNVEV (reference sequence). This chain's CDR3 is CASSVGQTRAEAFF. The CDR3 region has the DNA TGTGCCAGCAGTGTCGGACAGACGAGGGCTGAAGCTTTCTTT.

The chain combines TRBV30 with TRBJ1-2; D is possibly TRBD1 (5 bases). The CDR3 contains 13 residues. Per the germline V gene, CDR1 is GTSNPN and CDR2 is SVGIG (reference sequence). V was clipped by 2 bases and J by 5 bases, with 12 bases between them. CDR3 bases: TGTGCCTGGAGTCAGGGCGTCGGGTATGGCTACACCTTC. This sequence encodes CAWSQGVGYGYTF.

The chain is built from TRBV6-6 and TRBJ2-7; 7 bases are shared with TRBD2. The CDR3 extends over 16 amino acids. Trimming took 4 bases from V and 3 from J; bases not matched to a gene: 12. Germline assignment: CDR1 MNHNY and CDR2 SVGAGI (reference sequence). CDR3 coding DNA: TGTGCCAGCAGTTTCCAAAGAGCGGGGTCTGGCTACGAGCAGTACTTC. This sequence encodes CASSFQRAGSGYEQYF.

The rearrangement links TRBV5-1 to TRBJ1-1; 8 bases agree with TRBD1. Unmatched junction bases numbered 2, after V lost 6 bases and J lost 4 bases. This CDR3 spans 12 amino acids. The germline V gene has CDR1 SGHRS and CDR2 YFSETQ. As DNA, the CDR3 is TGCGCCAGCAAGGACAGGGCCACTGAAGCTTTCTTT. Translated, it gives CASKDRATEAFF.

There are many counts of this clone. The rearrangement uses TRBV4-3 and TRBJ1-2; D may be TRBD1 (6 bases). Germline V gives CDR1 LGHNA, CDR2 YSLEER. The CDR3 sequence is 16 residues long. With 0 bases removed from V and 7 bases from J, the gap between germline ends came to 18 bases. For the CDR3, the DNA is TGCGCCAGCAGCCAAGAATTCGGGGGGCTTCTCGGTGGCTACACCTTC. Amino acids: CASSQEFGGLLGGYTF.

The V call is TRBV28, the J call TRBJ2-6, with a tentative D call TRBD2 (7 bases). Trimming pared 7 bases from V and 5 bases from J, leaving 15 bases between. Germline V gene lookup returns CDR1 MDHEN and CDR2 SYDVKM. The CDR3 loop spans 15 amino acids. This CDR3 is CASTERGGWANVLTF. The CDR3 DNA follows: TGTGCCAGCACCGAAAGGGGGGGCTGGGCCAACGTCCTGACTTTC.

The chain recombines TRBV7-6 with TRBJ2-2; a possible D gene is TRBD2 (5 bases). Trimming pared 2 bases from V and 6 bases from J, leaving 16 bases between. The CDR3 length is 16 residues. Germline V CDR1 and CDR2: SGHVS, FNYEAQ. CDR3 protein: CASSLRTLAIPGELFF. The CDR3 DNA reads TGTGCCAGCAGCTTAAGGACCTTAGCGATCCCCGGGGAGCTGTTTTTT.

This rearrangement joins TRBV28 to TRBJ2-7; TRBD2 agrees at 7 bases. V shed 8 bases, J shed 5 bases, and the junction held 9 bases outside the gene matches. CDR1 is MDHEN and CDR2 is SYDVKM in the germline V gene. This CDR3 spans 13 amino acids. The CDR3 sequence is CASSLGGVNEQYF. The CDR3 coding sequence is TGTGCCAGCTCGTTGGGAGGGGTAAACGAGCAGTACTTC.

V is TRBV9 and J is TRBJ2-5; D is possibly TRBD2 (6 bases). The J call may not be correct, given that the DNA end is closer to TRBJ2-7. Germline V CDR1 and CDR2: SGDLS, YYNGEE. This CDR3 is 15 amino acids long. Here the CDR3 reads CASSVGASEGDEQYF. The DNA of the CDR3 is TGTGCCAGCAGCGTAGGGGCTAGCGAAGGGGACGAGCAGTACTTC.

This clone was recorded only once. CDR3 residues: CASSPPSSGGTLAKNIQYF. CDR3 nucleotide sequence: TGTGCCAGCTCACCACCGTCCAGCGGGGGCACCCTAGCCAAAAACATTCAGTACTTC. The chain has TRBV18 and TRBJ2-4; 8 nucleotides line up with TRBD2. Per germline, CDR1 KGHSH and CDR2 LQKENI. This CDR3 has 19 residues. Germline trimming cut 0 bases from V and 0 bases from J; bases unmatched to any gene: 10.

The genes are TRBV7-2 and TRBJ2-7; 8 positions match TRBD1. The V and J ends lost 1 base and 4 bases, in that order; junction bases with no gene match: 12. This CDR3 comprises 17 residues. CDR1 SGHTA and CDR2 FQGNSA come from the germline V gene. The CDR3 loop reads CASSLGRQGLRHYEQYF. CDR3 coding DNA: TGTGCCAGCAGCTTAGGCCGACAGGGGCTCCGTCATTACGAGCAGTACTTC.

This chain links TRBV28 with TRBJ1-5; TRBD1 matches at 9 bases. CDR3 length: 15 residues. The V gene end was trimmed by 6 bases and the J gene end by 2 bases; junction bases not matched to a gene: 5. Germline V CDR1 and CDR2: MDHEN, SYDVKM. This CDR3 reads CASRAGTGRNQPQHF. The CDR3 coding sequence is TGTGCCAGCAGGGCCGGGACAGGGCGCAATCAGCCCCAGCATTTT.

The V call is TRBV6-5, the J call TRBJ2-7; D remains unclear. Germline values: CDR1 MNHEY, CDR2 SVGAGI. Trimming removed 0 bases at V and 3 bases at J, with 12 bases between. The CDR3 totals 15 residues. The CDR3 sequence: CASSYSKTPYYEQYF. Written as DNA, the CDR3 is TGTGCCAGCAGTTACTCCAAAACACCGTACTACGAGCAGTACTTC.

This sequence joins TRBV7-8 and TRBJ2-5, with 8 bases fitting TRBD2. Germline CDR1 SGHVS, CDR2 FQNEAQ. With 8 bases clipped from V and 2 bases from J, the junction kept 13 bases outside the gene matches. This CDR3 spans 16 amino acids. CDR3 loop: CASGVAGGFSQETQYF. The CDR3 nucleotides are TGTGCCAGCGGGGTTGCGGGGGGCTTCTCTCAAGAGACCCAGTACTTC. Full variable domain (remainder filled in from reference TRBV7-8 and TRBJ2-5): GAGVSQSPRYKVAKRGQDVALRCDPISGHVSLFWYQQALGQGPEFLTYFQNEAQLDKSGLPSDRFFAERPEGSVSTLKIQRTQQEDSAVYLCASGVAGGFSQETQYFGPGTRLLVL.

The rearrangement links TRBV6-5 to TRBJ1-2, with a possible D match to TRBD1 (6 bases). Germline lookup yields CDR1 MNHEY and CDR2 SVGAGI. The CDR3 contains 14 residues. V gave up 6 bases and J gave up 7 bases, with 18 bases separating them. The CDR3 loop reads CASRVTGSAIGYTF. Here the CDR3 DNA reads TGTGCCAGCAGGGTCACAGGGTCCGCTATTGGCTACACCTTC.

V usage is TRBV4-1 and J usage is TRBJ1-3, with D unclear. Germline V gene sequence: CDR1 MGHRA, CDR2 YSYEKL. Trimming removed 6 bases from V and 4 bases from J, with 16 bases in between. The CDR3 totals 15 residues. CDR3 sequence (DNA): TGCGCCAGCAGACAATTAATCGGGGTCGGAAACACCATATATTTT. Translating gives CASRQLIGVGNTIYF.

V gene TRBV28 combines with J gene TRBJ1-5, with D possibly TRBD1 on 6 matching bases. This CDR3 has 15 residues. In germline, CDR1 is MDHEN, CDR2 SYDVKM. V was shortened by 3 bases and J by 6 bases, with 15 bases between the two germline ends. The CDR3 nucleotides are TGTGCCAGCAGTTTGGGGTCCAGGGGTAGTCAGCCCCAGCATTTT. Residues: CASSLGSRGSQPQHF. The entire variable domain, with the rest obtained from reference TRBV28 and TRBJ1-5, is as follows: DVKVTQSSRYLVKRTGEKVFLECVQDMDHENMFWYRQDPGLGLRLIYFSYDVKMKEKGDIPEGYSVSREKKERFSLILESASTNQTSMYLCASSLGSRGSQPQHFGDGTRLSIL.

On this clone: Relative to the germline gene, one junction end is altered; a read error may explain this. The sample holds other DNA sequences that translate to the same CDR3. The rearrangement joins TRBV18 to TRBJ1-5; 8 bases are a match to TRBD1. Per the germline V gene, CDR1 is KGHSH and CDR2 is LQKENI. This CDR3 is 14 amino acids long. The CDR3 loop reads CASSQDRANQPQHF. CDR3 in DNA: TGTGCCAGCTCACAGGACAGGGCCAATCAGCCTCAGCATTTT.

This clone was seen a few times. The CDR3 DNA sequence: TGTGCCAGCAGTCGTCTCGGACAGAGCAATCAGCCCCAGCATTTT. It specifies CASSRLGQSNQPQHF. J is TRBJ1-5 and V is TRBV5-6; D is possibly TRBD1 (6 bases). CDR3 size: 15 residues. Trimming removed 5 bases at V and 1 base at J, with 13 bases between. Germline V gene data show CDR1 as SGHDT and CDR2 as YYEEEE.

J is TRBJ1-2 and V is TRBV29-1, with TRBD1 matching 8 bases. The CDR3 has 14 amino acids. The germline V gene encodes CDR1 SQVTM and CDR2 ANQGSEA. V lost 6 bases, J lost 2 bases, and 8 bases stayed unmatched. This chain's CDR3 is CSVHRQGPNYGYTF. The DNA for the CDR3 is TGCAGCGTCCACCGACAGGGGCCCAACTATGGCTACACCTTC. Full variable domain (rest looked up from reference TRBV29-1 and TRBJ1-2): SAVISQKPSRDICQRGTSLTIQCQVDSQVTMMFWYRQQPGQSLTLIATANQGSEATYESGFVIDKFPISRPNLTFSTLTVSNMSPEDSSIYLCSVHRQGPNYGYTFGSGTRLTVV.

This clone was observed a single time. This rearrangement joins TRBV7-3 to TRBJ2-3, with D unresolved. The CDR3 is made up of 16 amino acids. Germline V gene sequence: CDR1 SGHTA, CDR2 FQGTGA. V gave up 1 base and J gave up 2 bases, with 13 bases separating them. CDR3 nucleotide sequence: TGTGCCAGCAGCTTAATGGCAGGCTCGGTCACAGATACGCAGTATTTT. Its protein product is CASSLMAGSVTDTQYF. The full variable domain, its missing parts supplied by reference TRBV7-3 and TRBJ2-3, is GAGVSQTPSNKVTEKGKYVELRCDPISGHTALYWYRQSLGQGPEFLIYFQGTGAADDSGLPNDRFFAVRPEGSVSTLKIQRTERGDSAVYLCASSLMAGSVTDTQYFGPGTRLTVL.

This chain uses TRBV6-6 with TRBJ1-2; 10 bases align to TRBD1. Per the germline V gene, CDR1 is MNHNY and CDR2 is SVGAGI (reference sequence). The CDR3 is 16 residues long. Losses at the gene ends were 0 bases for V and 5 bases for J; bases not matched to a gene: 6. For the CDR3, the DNA is TGTGCCAGCAGTTACTCGCCGGGACAGGGGTGGTATGGCTACACCTTC. Protein: CASSYSPGQGWYGYTF.

This clone was counted once. The chain carries TRBV10-3 and TRBJ1-2; D remains unclear. The V end lost 4 bases, the J end lost 3 bases, and 9 bases lay between the germline ends. This CDR3 is built from 13 residues. CDR1 and CDR2 (germline): ENHRY, SYGVKD. The CDR3 DNA is TGTGCCATCAGTGTTCTAAACGACTATGGCTACACCTTC. This codes for CAISVLNDYGYTF.